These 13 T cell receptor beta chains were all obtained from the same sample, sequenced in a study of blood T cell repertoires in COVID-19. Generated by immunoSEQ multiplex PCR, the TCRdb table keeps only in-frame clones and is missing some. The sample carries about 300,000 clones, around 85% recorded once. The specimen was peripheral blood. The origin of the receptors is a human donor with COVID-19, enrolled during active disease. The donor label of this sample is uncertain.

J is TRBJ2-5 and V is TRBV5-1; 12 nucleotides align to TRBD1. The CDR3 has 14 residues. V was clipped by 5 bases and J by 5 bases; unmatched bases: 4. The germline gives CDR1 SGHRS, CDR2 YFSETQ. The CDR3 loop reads CASRPGQGAETQYF. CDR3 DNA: TGCGCCAGCAGGCCGGGACAGGGGGCTGAGACCCAGTACTTC.

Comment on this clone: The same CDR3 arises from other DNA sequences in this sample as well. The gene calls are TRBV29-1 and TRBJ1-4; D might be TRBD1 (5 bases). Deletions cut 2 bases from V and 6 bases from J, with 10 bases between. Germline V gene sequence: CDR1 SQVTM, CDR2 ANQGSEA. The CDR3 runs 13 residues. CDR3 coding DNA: TGCAGCGTTGAAACGGGGGGGGATGAAAAACTGTTTTTT. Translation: CSVETGGDEKLFF.

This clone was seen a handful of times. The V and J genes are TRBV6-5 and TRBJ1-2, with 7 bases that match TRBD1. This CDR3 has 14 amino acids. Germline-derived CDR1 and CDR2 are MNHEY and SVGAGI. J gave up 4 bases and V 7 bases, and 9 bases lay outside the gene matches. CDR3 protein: CASTPDRDGYGYTF. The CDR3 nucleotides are TGTGCCAGCACCCCAGACAGGGACGGCTATGGCTACACCTTC.

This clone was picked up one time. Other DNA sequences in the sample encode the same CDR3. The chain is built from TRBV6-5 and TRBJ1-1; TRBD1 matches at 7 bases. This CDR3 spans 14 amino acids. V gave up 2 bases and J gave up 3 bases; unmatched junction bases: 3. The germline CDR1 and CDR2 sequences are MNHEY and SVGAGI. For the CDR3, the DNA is TGTGCCAGCAGTTACACCACAGGGGACACTGAAGCTTTCTTT. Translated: CASSYTTGDTEAFF.

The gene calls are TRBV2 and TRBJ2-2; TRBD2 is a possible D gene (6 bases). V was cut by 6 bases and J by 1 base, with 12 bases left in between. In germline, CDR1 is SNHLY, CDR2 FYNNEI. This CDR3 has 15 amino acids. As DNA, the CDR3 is TGTGCCAGCAGCCTTTCTAGCGTGAACACCGGGGAGCTGTTTTTT. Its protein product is CASSLSSVNTGELFF.

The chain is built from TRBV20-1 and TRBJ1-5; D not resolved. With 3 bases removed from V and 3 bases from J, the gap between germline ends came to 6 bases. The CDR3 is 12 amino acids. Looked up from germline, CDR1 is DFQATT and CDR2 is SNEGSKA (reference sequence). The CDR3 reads CSASDNNQPQHF. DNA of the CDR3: TGCAGTGCTAGTGATAACAATCAGCCCCAGCATTTT.

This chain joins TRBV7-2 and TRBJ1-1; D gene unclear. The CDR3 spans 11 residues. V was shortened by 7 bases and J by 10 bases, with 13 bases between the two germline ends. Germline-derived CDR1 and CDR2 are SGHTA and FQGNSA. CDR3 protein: CASTWSGGAFF. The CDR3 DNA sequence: TGTGCCAGCACCTGGAGCGGTGGAGCTTTCTTT.

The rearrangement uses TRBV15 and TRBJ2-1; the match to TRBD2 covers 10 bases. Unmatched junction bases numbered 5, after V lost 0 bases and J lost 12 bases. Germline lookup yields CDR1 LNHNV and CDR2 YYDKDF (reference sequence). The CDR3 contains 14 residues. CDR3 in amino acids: CATSREYTSGTQFF. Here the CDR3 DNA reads TGTGCCACCAGCAGAGAGTATACTAGCGGGACGCAGTTCTTC.

The chain's CDR3 is CASSTYRPPDEKLFF. CDR3 DNA sequence: TGTGCCAGTAGTACCTACAGGCCCCCGGATGAAAAACTGTTTTTT. This rearrangement joins TRBV19 to TRBJ1-4, with D perhaps TRBD1 (5 bases). The germline CDR1 and CDR2 sequences are LNHDA and SQIVND (reference sequence). Trimming left V 4 bases short and J 6 bases short, with 15 bases between. The CDR3 covers 15 residues.

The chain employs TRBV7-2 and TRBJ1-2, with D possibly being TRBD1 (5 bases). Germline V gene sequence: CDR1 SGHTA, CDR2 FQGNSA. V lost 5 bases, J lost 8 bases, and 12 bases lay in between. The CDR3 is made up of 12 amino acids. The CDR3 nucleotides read TGTGCCAGCAGCCTGGACCGGGGGGGCTACACCTTC. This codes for CASSLDRGGYTF.

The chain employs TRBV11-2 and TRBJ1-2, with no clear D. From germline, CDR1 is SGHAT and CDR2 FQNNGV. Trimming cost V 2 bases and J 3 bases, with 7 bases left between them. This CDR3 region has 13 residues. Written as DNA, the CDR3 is TGTGCCAGCAGCTTAAGCGGGGACTATGGCTACACCTTC. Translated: CASSLSGDYGYTF.

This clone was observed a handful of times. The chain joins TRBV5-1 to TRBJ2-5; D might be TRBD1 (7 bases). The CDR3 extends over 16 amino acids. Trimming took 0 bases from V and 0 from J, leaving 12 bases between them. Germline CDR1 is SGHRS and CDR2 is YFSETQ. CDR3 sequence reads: CASSLAGGGNQETQYF. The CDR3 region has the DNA TGCGCCAGCAGCTTGGCTGGAGGGGGCAACCAAGAGACCCAGTACTTC.

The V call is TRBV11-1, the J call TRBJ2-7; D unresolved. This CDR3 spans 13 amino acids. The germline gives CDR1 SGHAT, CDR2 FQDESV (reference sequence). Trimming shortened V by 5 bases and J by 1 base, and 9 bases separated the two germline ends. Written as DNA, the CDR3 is TGTGCCAGCAGCCCTGGCGGTTCCTACGAGCAGTACTTC. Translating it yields CASSPGGSYEQYF.